The present TCR beta chain was sequenced within a study of cytomegalovirus exposure and HLA in healthy donors (dated by TCRdb to the late 2010s). Looking at the study overall: An earlier analysis of approximately 550 of the donors reported more than 250 Gb of sequence data and 117 million unique TCR beta sequences from 190 million or so T cells. An early release that covered 500 to 800 HLA-typed donors contained 250 to 350 gigabases of sequencing data and about 84 million unique TCR sequences. Of the approximately 400 genotyped donors, around 81% fell in the genetic ancestry cluster associated with self-reported Caucasian donors. The aim of the study was to test whether cataloging public T cell receptors could identify signatures of past pathogen exposure. The T cell repertoires of 670 or so subjects were profiled by immunosequencing and related to cytomegalovirus serostatus. Along with the approximately 700-subject first cohort, a separate validation cohort of about 110 different subjects was used. To predict cytomegalovirus infection status, the study brought together high-throughput TCR immunosequencing, statistical association of individual TCRs with disease status, and machine learning. In a later analysis, previously published TCR beta repertoires from more than 500 donors were re-analyzed and high-resolution HLA genotyping was added so that TCR occurrence patterns could be studied. Rather than drawing on any new phenotypic data, the later analysis identified candidate immune exposures from TCR beta sequences and the way those sequences occurred across donors. To decide whether each TCR beta V gene segment behaved as functional or pseudogenic, an earlier analysis of fewer than 750 of the donors relied on high-throughput TCR beta sequencing. Donor age, sex, ethnicity and CMV serostatus were compiled alongside the repertoire data. Genome-wide SNP genotypes for about 65% of the roughly 670 donors were used in a later genetic analysis, which treated that subset as a discovery cohort. Every repertoire in the discovery cohort had been generated on one and the same sequencing platform. HLA typing covered class I and class II loci at four-digit resolution. Typing coverage varied by locus: roughly 620-640 donors for A, B, C, DRB1 and DQB1; more than 500 for DQA1; more than 600 for DPA1; roughly 450 for DPB1. Four to six DR-DQ haplotypes were handled as single units for association and clustering because linkage in the cohort was strong. Among some 400 genotyped donors of the cohort, an average of approximately 240,000 unique TCR beta nucleotide sequences was sequenced per donor, of which about 19% were non-productive.

The library was made by the immunoSEQ multiplex PCR assay. A mixture of 60 forward primers for TCR Vbeta segments and 13 reverse primers for TCR Jbeta segments was used in the multiplex PCR. Amplification of the CDR3 region of rearranged TCR beta genes was performed with a multiplex PCR assay on genomic DNA. The amplified TCR beta libraries were sequenced on the Illumina HiSeq System as 87-base-pair reads. From the authors' description of their analysis: A later analysis tallied 70 million to 100 million unique TCR beta chains across the 666 repertoires, and about 12 million of those chains were shared by two or more donors. Raw reads were error-corrected and collapsed into unique sequences with a nearest-neighbor algorithm that merged closely related sequences to remove PCR and sequencing errors. CDR3 sequences were aligned to IMGT reference sequences to assign V, D and J gene segments. For a sequence to be retained, a match of at least six nucleotides to both a V gene segment and a J gene segment was required. Rearrangements were called productive when the CDR3 lacked stop codons and stayed in frame with V and J; all others were non-productive. CDR3 was defined according to IMGT convention as the region running from the second conserved V-encoded cysteine to the conserved J-encoded phenylalanine. The earlier analysis of about 590 of the donors excluded sequences that lacked an unambiguous match to a single V gene segment. In an earlier analysis of approximately 560 of the donors, a V segment was called functional when productive rearrangements were above 56.7%, and segregating when the standard deviation between donors exceeded 5%. A statistical classification framework was built for diagnosing cytomegalovirus status from the catalog of TCR beta chain sequences. V and J gene assignment, in a later analysis, came from comparing TCR nucleotide sequences with IMGT/GENE-DB human TR gene sequences. Using the TCRdist pipeline, a later analysis assigned CDR3 sequences along with most-parsimonious VDJ recombination scenarios. A later analysis defined each TCR beta chain by its CDR3 amino acid sequence plus V-gene family, and excluded reads lacking a unique V-gene family. To address suspected cross-contamination and a sequencing artifact, a later analysis removed 550 to 750 highly shared, low-generation-probability nucleotide sequences. A later analysis calculated a clonal expansion index for each public chain from normalized within-repertoire ranks of inferred template counts. Generation probabilities in a later analysis came from a VDJ recombination model fitted to out-of-frame rearrangements, and those results were checked against IGoR. A later analysis scored TCR-TCR, TCR-HLA and TCR-CMV co-occurrence with hypergeometric tests, applying a repertoire-size bias correction to TCR pairs. False discovery rates were estimated in a later analysis by permuting HLA or CMV assignments 20 times. In a later analysis, co-occurring TCRs were grouped using DBSCAN, with TCRdist sequence similarity added in when clustering inside HLA-allele-positive subsets. Repertoires with fewer than 30,000 or more than 120,000 public chains were left out of co-occurrence clustering, as were about 5 repertoires with anomalous nucleotide sharing. Not all clones reach the TCRdb copy of this immuneACCESS table, which keeps in-frame sequences only. Checked studies attribute under half of the gap to unresolved V genes and leave the rest unexplained. That table supplies the V and J calls and clone size; D and trimming were determined from the DNA. Across this sample there are around 200,000 clones, with more than 80% seen only once. The ten biggest clones cover about 0.63% of the sample.

Broad study findings and their caveats: Some IMGT-functional V segments, including TRBV6-2 and TRBV6-3, could not be told apart with the 87-base-pair reads, so those segments were excluded. A later genetic analysis associated a missense DCLRE1C variant with V-gene and J-gene trimming of TCR beta chains, and an independent cohort replicated the association. Most CMV-associated TCR beta chains appeared to be HLA-restricted in a later analysis, and the HLA associations seemed to be driven largely by CMV exposure. A later analysis associated approximately 17,000 TCR beta sequences with specific HLA alleles at a false discovery rate of 0.05. Across donors, most TCR sequences were observed very rarely, whereas some public TCRs were present in many individuals. A further reported finding was that TCR beta sequences accurately predicted the HLA-A and HLA-B alleles for most subjects in the first cohort. This cohort had only TCR beta chains sequenced, and the lack of alpha or paired-chain data limited which features could be detected. A group of highly shared sequence variants was considered likely to be a technical artifact of the sequencing pipeline. Because HLA typing was missing for some donors at each locus, association tests included only the typed subset. In an earlier analysis of some 550 of the donors, most TCR beta V segments were observed in productive rearrangements about 87% or about 30% of the time, broadly matching IMGT annotations. A later analysis found that TCR association rates varied across HLA loci, with DRB1 alleles showing the most associated TCRs and HLA-C alleles the fewest. Three of the identified cytomegalovirus-associated TCR beta chains were confirmed in vitro to be specific for cytomegalovirus antigens. Linkage disequilibrium might explain the correlated functional status among segregating V segments, but an unknown experimental factor could not be ruled out. Approximately 16 rarely observed V segments, including chromosome 9 orphons, were excluded from the earlier analysis of approximately 500 of the donors because counts were too low. The authors suggested that the approach could potentially be extended to other disease states and immunological phenotypes. A later genetic analysis reported fewer N-insertions in productive TCRs among donors in an Asian-associated ancestry cluster than the roughly 690-donor mean. CMV serostatus was the only immune exposure information available for the cohort. The study gave a list of more than 150 TCR beta chains associated with cytomegalovirus. Strong co-occurrence of HLA alleles, especially DR and DQ, made assigning TCR associations to individual alleles difficult. Presence/absence analyses assumed roughly uniform sequencing depth across donors, an assumption that may not hold. The classifier was reported to diagnose cytomegalovirus status with high specificity and sensitivity in both the original cohort and the validation cohort. Several of the top co-occurrence clusters appeared to be linked to parvovirus B19, influenza, CMV and Epstein-Barr virus, according to a later analysis. A later analysis found that HLA-associated TCR beta chains were more clonally expanded and had lower generation probabilities than equally common non-associated chains.

Points on this clone: It has no known antigen specificity. Base qualities are missing; no much larger clone stands one base away.

In total, roughly 670 healthy bone marrow donors made up the cohort. At the time of sampling, all cohort members were nominally healthy, though unrecorded immune exposures were likely present. The donor was CMV seronegative and was included in the group of a few hundred seronegative cohort members. A peripheral blood sample was provided by each donor, and peripheral blood mononuclear cells were used for TCR beta sequencing. Genomic DNA was extracted from the blood cell samples with the Qiagen DNeasy Blood Extraction Kit. The CDR3 starts with the cysteine, ends with the phenylalanine, and has 16 residues. The kept DNA is CDR3 alone, 48 bases in frame from the first base. The junction shows trimming of 2 bases on V and 1 base on J, plus 15 bases between the germline ends. Based on the germline V gene, the CDR1 and CDR2 sequences are MNHNS and SASEGT.

This clonotype was obtained from a boy aged 10-17 years in good health and CMV-seronegative. Rearrangement joined TRBV6-1 to TRBJ2-7, with no confident D gene call. Specimen: PBMCs. The sequenced DNA is TGTGCCAGCAGTGAATTTAGTGGCGGAACGTCCTACGAGCAGTACTTC. The resulting protein is CASSEFSGGTSYEQYF.